This TCR beta chain is from a study of blood T cells in healthy people across ages. Donors gave ten milliliters of peripheral blood apiece. Together with a sample-barcoded 5' primer, a J-beta primer mix was included in a second PCR lasting 7 to 11 cycles. From the 5' RACE reads, TCRdb called clonotypes with MiXCR, one entry per CDR3 protein. The sample records about 1.8 million distinct CDR3 sequences, around half being singletons. The CDR3 spans 14 residues. The V gene lost 4 bases and the J gene lost 3 bases, with 11 bases spanning the gap. The material sequenced was blood. This sequence joins TRBV12-3 or TRBV12-4 and TRBJ2-3; the D gene is possibly TRBD2 (6 bases). The clonotype originates from a woman in her forties in good health. CDR3 DNA sequence: TGTGCCAGCAGTTGGGACTCAAAGACAGATACGCAGTATTTT. Translation gives CASSWDSKTDTQYF.